One TCR beta chain is described in this entry. The CDR3 extends over 18 amino acids. The V end was cut by 2 bases, the J end by 4 bases, with 20 bases between. Germline lookup yields CDR1 MNHNS and CDR2 SASEGT. These data come from a study of blood T cell repertoires in COVID-19. At the level of the study: Samples representing acute and convalescent COVID-19 were sourced from the United States, Italy and Spain.

Authors' processing steps: Estimation of nucleated cell counts was performed using reference gene primer amplification. The method was immunoSEQ multiplex PCR; TCRdb's version includes in-frame clones alone and lacks a portion of them. V, J and clone size were drawn from that table, and D and trimming were deduced from the DNA. The sample yields about 210,000 clones, about four fifths seen once. This sequence was found in a woman in her fifties or sixties with active or convalescent COVID-19. This rearrangement joins TRBV6-1 to TRBJ2-2; perhaps TRBD2 as D (6 bases). Sequencing was carried out using peripheral blood. The CDR3 is CASSEPQLSGPSTGELFF. CDR3 sequence (DNA): TGTGCCAGCAGTGAACCACAGCTTAGCGGCCCGAGCACCGGGGAGCTGTTTTTT.